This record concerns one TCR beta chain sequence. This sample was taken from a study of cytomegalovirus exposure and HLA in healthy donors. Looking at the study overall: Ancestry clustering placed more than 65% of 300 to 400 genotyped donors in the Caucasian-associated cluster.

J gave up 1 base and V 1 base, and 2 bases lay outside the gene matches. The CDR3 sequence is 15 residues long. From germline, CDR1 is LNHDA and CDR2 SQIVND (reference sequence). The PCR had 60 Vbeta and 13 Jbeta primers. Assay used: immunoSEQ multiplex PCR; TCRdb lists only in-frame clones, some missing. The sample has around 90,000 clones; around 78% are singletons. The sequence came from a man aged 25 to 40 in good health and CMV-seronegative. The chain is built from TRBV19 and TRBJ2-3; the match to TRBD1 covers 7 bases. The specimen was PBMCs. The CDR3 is CASSIVTGGTDTQYF. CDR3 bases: TGTGCCAGTAGTATAGTTACAGGGGGCACAGATACGCAGTATTTT.